Listed here are 17 T cell receptor beta chains from one sample, sequenced in a study of cytomegalovirus exposure and HLA in healthy donors. Vbeta (60) and Jbeta (13) primers were used in the PCR. Sequencing was performed with immunoSEQ multiplex PCR; in TCRdb, only in-frame clones are kept and a portion is missing. The sample carries some 180,000 clones, 77% recorded once. Material: PBMCs. These receptors originate from a woman aged 55-69 years in good health and CMV-seropositive.

This clone has just a few counts. This chain joins TRBV5-1 and TRBJ2-7, with D possibly matching TRBD2 (6 bases). This CDR3 spans 14 amino acids. Germline V gene data show CDR1 as SGHRS and CDR2 as YFSETQ. Trimming pared 4 bases from V and 5 bases from J, leaving 16 bases between. The CDR3 here is CASSPSRGGDEQYF. In nucleotides, the CDR3 is TGCGCCAGCAGCCCATCCCGGGGAGGAGACGAGCAGTACTTC. Drawing the rest from reference TRBV5-1 and TRBJ2-7, the complete variable domain is KAGVTQTPRYLIKTRGQQVTLSCSPISGHRSVSWYQQTPGQGLQFLFEYFSETQRNKGNFPGRFSGRQFSNSRSEMNVSTLELGDSALYLCASSPSRGGDEQYFGPGTRLTVT.

The J gene is TRBJ2-7, the V gene TRBV4-1; 10 bases are a match to TRBD2. V lost 1 base and J lost 2; bases outside the gene matches: 2. The CDR3 extends over 15 amino acids. The germline gives CDR1 MGHRA, CDR2 YSYEKL. CDR3 residues: CASSQGTSGAYEQYF. The CDR3, as DNA: TGCGCCAGCAGCCAAGGGACTAGCGGAGCCTACGAGCAGTACTTC.

The chain carries TRBV19 and TRBJ1-2; 7 bases match TRBD1. The CDR3 contains 14 residues. V shed 3 bases and J 5 bases; nucleotides not matched to a gene: 6. Germline-derived CDR1 and CDR2 are LNHDA and SQIVND (reference sequence). This CDR3 is CASSMLTGNYGYTF. The DNA of the CDR3 is TGTGCCAGTAGTATGTTGACAGGGAATTATGGCTACACCTTC.

This sequence joins TRBV12-5 and TRBJ2-5; 7 bases agree with TRBD1. The ends lost 1 base at V and 1 base at J; junction bases unmatched: 6. Germline assignment: CDR1 LGHNT and CDR2 FRNRAP. This CDR3 has 16 amino acids. CDR3 sequence reads: CASGLDTRDSQETQYF. The CDR3 DNA sequence: TGTGCTAGTGGTTTGGACACCCGGGACAGCCAAGAGACCCAGTACTTC.

This rearrangement joins TRBV7-9 to TRBJ1-1, with D possibly being TRBD1 (5 bases). The CDR3 consists of 16 residues. The germline gives CDR1 SEHNR, CDR2 FQNEAQ (reference sequence). With 2 bases removed from V and 3 bases from J, the gap between germline ends came to 16 bases. The CDR3 nucleotides are TGTGCCAGCAGCTTAAGGGGCTCTCGAATGGACACTGAAGCTTTCTTT. It is translated as CASSLRGSRMDTEAFF.

V and J are TRBV27 and TRBJ1-1; a possible D gene is TRBD1 (5 bases). V was clipped by 2 bases and J by 4 bases, with 17 bases between them. This CDR3 is 16 amino acids long. Germline-derived CDR1 and CDR2 are MNHEY and SMNVEV (reference sequence). The CDR3 sequence is CASSLVAGPGGTEAFF. In DNA, the CDR3 is TGTGCCAGCAGTTTAGTGGCAGGCCCCGGGGGCACTGAAGCTTTCTTT.

J is TRBJ1-5 and V is TRBV6-4; the match to TRBD1 covers 10 bases. This CDR3 contains 14 residues. Germline V gene lookup returns CDR1 MRHNA and CDR2 SNTAGT. J was trimmed by 7 bases and V by 5 bases; bases with no gene match: 5. CDR3 coding DNA: TGTGCCAGCAGTCGGGACAGGGGAGGGCAGCCCCAGCATTTT. The encoded protein is CASSRDRGGQPQHF.

This chain uses TRBV30 with TRBJ1-1; D not resolved. The CDR3 has 13 residues. Germline V lookup: CDR1 GTSNPN, CDR2 SVGIG (reference sequence). V dropped 2 bases and J dropped 1 base, with 8 bases sitting between them. CDR3 in amino acids: CAWSPLTNTEAFF. The CDR3 DNA reads as TGTGCCTGGAGTCCACTTACGAACACTGAAGCTTTCTTT.

This chain links TRBV2 with TRBJ2-7; D is unresolved. This CDR3 contains 17 residues. Germline V gene lookup returns CDR1 SNHLY and CDR2 FYNNEI. Trimming removed 10 bases from V and 2 bases from J, with 27 bases in between. The CDR3 nucleotides read TGTGCCACACCCCCGTTTGCGGAAGGAAGTATCCCCTACGAGCAGTACTTC. Translation: CATPPFAEGSIPYEQYF. The full variable domain, in which reference TRBV2 and TRBJ2-7 provide the parts outside the CDR3, is EPEVTQTPSHQVTQMGQEVILRCVPISNHLYFYWYRQILGQKVEFLVSFYNNEISEKSEIFDDQFSVERPDGSNFTLKIRSTKLEDSAMYFCATPPFAEGSIPYEQYFGPGTRLTVT.

The CDR3 is CASSQRRGRGPNQPQHF. CDR3 bases: TGTGCCAGCAGCCAACGCCGGGGGAGGGGCCCCAATCAGCCCCAGCATTTT. V is TRBV21-1 and J is TRBJ1-5. TRBV21-1 is flagged as a pseudogene. CDR3 length: 17 amino acids.

In this sample, this clone turned up a few times. The V call is TRBV6-6, the J call TRBJ1-1, with D uncertain. The V and J ends lost 3 bases and 2 bases respectively, with 10 bases between them. In germline, CDR1 is MNHNY, CDR2 SVGAGI (reference sequence). The CDR3 consists of 14 residues. The CDR3 reads CASSYLRVNTEAFF. CDR3 sequence (DNA): TGTGCCAGCAGTTATCTGCGGGTTAACACTGAAGCTTTCTTT.

The chain uses TRBV2 and TRBJ2-4; 14 bases fit TRBD2. Germline CDR1 reads SNHLY; CDR2 reads FYNNEI. After removal of 6 bases from V and 7 bases from J, the junction contained 5 bases not matched to a gene. The CDR3 runs 15 residues. CDR3 protein: CASRGLAGAGNIQYF. The CDR3 DNA is TGTGCCAGCAGGGGACTAGCGGGAGCCGGGAACATTCAGTACTTC.

This CDR3 is CASSSLDRVQETQYF. CDR3 sequence (DNA): TGTGCCAGCAGCTCACTTGACAGGGTCCAAGAGACCCAGTACTTC. The chain has TRBV5-6 and TRBJ2-5; 7 nucleotides line up with TRBD1. Germline CDR1 SGHDT, CDR2 YYEEEE. This CDR3 contains 15 residues. The ends lost 3 bases at V and 1 base at J; junction bases unmatched: 6.

The chain recombines TRBV11-2 with TRBJ2-5; TRBD1 agrees at 7 bases. This CDR3 region has 14 residues. Germline loops: CDR1 SGHAT, CDR2 FQNNGV. Trimming cost V 4 bases and J 2 bases; bases outside gene matches: 4. The CDR3: CASSSSGGQETQYF. In DNA, the CDR3 is TGTGCCAGCAGCTCCTCAGGGGGACAAGAGACCCAGTACTTC. The variable domain in full, completed from reference TRBV11-2 and TRBJ2-5, reads EAGVAQSPRYKIIEKRQSVAFWCNPISGHATLYWYQQILGQGPKLLIQFQNNGVVDDSQLPKDRFSAERLKGVDSTLKIQPAKLEDSAVYLCASSSSGGQETQYFGPGTRLLVL.

The count of this clone is one. CDR3 bases: TGTGCCAGCAGCCGGAACAGGGCTAACTACGAGCAGTACTTC. Protein: CASSRNRANYEQYF. The genes are TRBV11-2 and TRBJ2-7, with D tentatively TRBD1 (6 bases). This CDR3 region has 14 residues. V gave up 5 bases and J gave up 3 bases, with 14 bases separating them. The germline gives CDR1 SGHAT, CDR2 FQNNGV.

The chain has TRBV27 and TRBJ1-5; D gene uncertain. The length of the CDR3 is 14 residues. The germline V and J ends were trimmed by 3 bases and 2 bases, with 8 bases remaining between them. Germline assignment: CDR1 MNHEY and CDR2 SMNVEV (reference sequence). CDR3 sequence: CASSLRRGNQPQHF. CDR3 nucleotide sequence: TGTGCCAGCAGTTTGAGGAGGGGCAATCAGCCCCAGCATTTT.

CDR3 sequence reads: CASSLGGTGDTAQYF. In DNA, the CDR3 is TGTGCCAGCAGCTTGGGGGGGACAGGGGACACAGCGCAGTATTTT. V and J are TRBV5-4 and TRBJ2-3; 10 bases are a match to TRBD1. The CDR3 totals 15 residues. V lost 0 bases, J lost 10 bases, and 8 bases stayed unmatched. Germline CDR1 SGHNT, CDR2 YYREEE (reference sequence).